Listed below are T cell receptor beta chains from one sample, sequenced in a study of cytomegalovirus exposure and HLA in healthy donors. Only in-frame clones appear in the TCRdb table, and some are missing; sequencing was by immunoSEQ multiplex PCR. Here the sample spans roughly 150,000 clones, roughly three quarters being singletons. Material for sequencing was PBMCs. These receptors came from a man aged 25-40 years in good health and CMV-seronegative. Each CDR3 is given with its conserved first and last residue. The order of the fields is D gene, J gene, clone size, V gene, CDR3 DNA, CDR3 protein. A D gene is named only where the DNA matches it firmly. For some rows the clone size is stated as once, few or many, or as a class when expanded; others skip it.

D gene: .; J gene: TRBJ2-5; clone size: .; V gene: TRBV21-1; CDR3 DNA: TGTGCCAGCAGCGCACAGGTGGGACAGCAAGAGACCCAGTACTTC; CDR3 protein: CASSAQVGQQETQYF
D gene: .; J gene: TRBJ1-1; clone size: .; V gene: TRBV9; CDR3 DNA: TGTGCCAGCAGCGTAGTTGGGGGGGCAGGCACTGAAGCTTTCTTT; CDR3 protein: CASSVVGGAGTEAFF
D gene: .; J gene: TRBJ2-7; clone size: .; V gene: TRBV12-5; CDR3 DNA: TGTGCTAGTGGTTTGGTACTCGAGACAGCCATGCACGAGCAGTACTTC; CDR3 protein: CASGLVLETAMHEQYF
D gene: .; J gene: TRBJ1-2; clone size: .; V gene: TRBV29-1; CDR3 DNA: TGCAGCGTTGAAGATCAGGGGTACGGTGGCTACACCTTC; CDR3 protein: CSVEDQGYGGYTF
D gene: .; J gene: TRBJ2-7; clone size: .; V gene: TRBV28; CDR3 DNA: TGTGCCACCCTTGAGGGTGGCGACGAGCAGTACTTC; CDR3 protein: CATLEGGDEQYF
D gene: TRBD1; J gene: TRBJ2-7; clone size: once; V gene: TRBV10-1; CDR3 DNA: TGCGCCAGCAGTGAGACGGGCAGGGGGAGCTACGAGCAGTACTTC; CDR3 protein: CASSETGRGSYEQYF
D gene: TRBD1; J gene: TRBJ2-7; clone size: .; V gene: TRBV27; CDR3 DNA: TGTGCCAGCAGTTTCGGACAGGGGGTAAGCTCCTACGAGCAGTACTTC; CDR3 protein: CASSFGQGVSSYEQYF
D gene: .; J gene: TRBJ1-1; clone size: few; V gene: TRBV30; CDR3 DNA: TGTGCCTGGAGTAGGGGCGGTAACACTGAAGCTTTCTTT; CDR3 protein: CAWSRGGNTEAFF
D gene: .; J gene: TRBJ1-1; clone size: .; V gene: TRBV28; CDR3 DNA: TGTGCCAGCATTGGCGGGCCGTTGAACACTGAAGCTTTCTTT; CDR3 protein: CASIGGPLNTEAFF
D gene: .; J gene: TRBJ1-1; clone size: .; V gene: TRBV18; CDR3 DNA: TGTGCCAGCTCCTCCCGCAGCAGCAGGGGATGGGACACTGAAGCTTTCTTT; CDR3 protein: CASSSRSSRGWDTEAFF